These 24 T cell receptor beta chains originate from one sample sequenced in a study of blood T cell repertoires in COVID-19. Sequencing used immunoSEQ multiplex PCR; TCRdb keeps in-frame clones, though not all of them. The profile covers 150,000 to 200,000 clones, with about 85% appearing a single time and around 10% taken by the ten largest. Sequences were obtained from peripheral blood. The receptors were gathered from a woman older than 75 with acute or convalescent COVID-19.

V gene TRBV19 combines with J gene TRBJ1-5, with D perhaps matching TRBD1 (5 bases). The ends were cut back, 4 bases at V and 7 bases at J, with 20 bases in the middle. Germline V gene data show CDR1 as LNHDA and CDR2 as SQIVND (reference sequence). The CDR3 spans 16 residues. The CDR3 DNA reads TGTGCCAGTAGTACTCCAGGGAGGGGCCAAAGGCAGCCCCAGCATTTT. Translating gives CASSTPGRGQRQPQHF.

The CDR3 loop reads CAISDSGWNTEAFF. The DNA for the CDR3 is TGTGCCATCAGTGATTCAGGGTGGAACACTGAAGCTTTCTTT. The J gene is TRBJ1-1, the V gene TRBV10-3; the D gene is possibly TRBD1 (5 bases). Germline V lookup: CDR1 ENHRY, CDR2 SYGVKD. CDR3 length equals 14 residues. Trimming took 3 bases from V and 1 from J, leaving 9 bases between them.

The CDR3 region is CAISGDSSYNEQFF. Written as DNA, the CDR3 is TGTGCCATCAGTGGTGACAGCTCCTACAATGAGCAGTTCTTC. The chain combines TRBV10-3 with TRBJ2-1; possibly TRBD1 for D (5 bases). The V end was cut by 4 bases, the J end by 0 bases, with 7 bases between. There are 14 residues in the CDR3. The V gene's germline CDR1 is ENHRY and CDR2 SYGVKD.

The chain recombines TRBV7-2 with TRBJ2-7, with D hard to call. V gave up 6 bases and J gave up 1 base, with 13 bases separating them. The CDR3 spans 14 residues. CDR1 and CDR2 from the germline V gene are SGHTA and FQGNSA. The CDR3 spells CASSPQAGSYEQYF. CDR3 in DNA: TGTGCCAGCAGTCCCCAGGCTGGGTCCTACGAGCAGTACTTC.

The CDR3 DNA is TGTGCCAGCACCCTTTTCAGCAGGGAGGGCACTGAAGCTTTCTTT. Protein sequence: CASTLFSREGTEAFF. This chain uses TRBV5-4 with TRBJ1-1, with TRBD1 as a possible D gene (5 bases). The CDR3 loop spans 15 amino acids. Trimming took 6 bases from V and 4 from J, leaving 19 bases between them. From germline, CDR1 is SGHNT and CDR2 YYREEE (reference sequence).

V gene TRBV11-2 combines with J gene TRBJ2-1; 8 bases map to TRBD2. Germline V gives CDR1 SGHAT, CDR2 FQNNGV. J lost 7 bases, V lost 4 bases, and 9 bases had no gene match. The CDR3 has 15 residues. The CDR3 reads CASSSLAGPGNEQFF. CDR3 nucleotide sequence: TGTGCCAGCAGCTCCTTAGCGGGGCCGGGGAATGAGCAGTTCTTC.

V gene TRBV19 combines with J gene TRBJ2-5, with 13 bases fitting TRBD2. J was trimmed by 5 bases and V by 1 base; bases with no gene match: 10. The V gene's germline CDR1 is LNHDA and CDR2 SQIVND (reference sequence). The CDR3 consists of 18 residues. CDR3 region: CASSIASPTSGGMETQYF. CDR3 bases: TGTGCCAGTAGTATAGCCTCTCCGACTAGCGGGGGGATGGAGACCCAGTACTTC.

The chain joins TRBV6-1 to TRBJ1-3; D unclear. The CDR3 sequence is 16 residues long. Trimming took 0 bases from V and 0 from J, leaving 9 bases between them. Germline V gives CDR1 MNHNS, CDR2 SASEGT. CDR3 DNA: TGTGCCAGCAGTGAAGCATGGGCGAGCTCTGGAAACACCATATATTTT. Its protein product is CASSEAWASSGNTIYF.

This clone turned up a few times. This chain joins TRBV5-1 and TRBJ1-1; D remains ambiguous. Germline CDR1 and CDR2: SGHRS and YFSETQ. The CDR3 consists of 13 residues. Trimming left V 0 bases short and J 1 base short, with 4 bases between. The CDR3 loop reads CASSLGANTEAFF. For the CDR3, the DNA is TGCGCCAGCAGCTTGGGAGCGAACACTGAAGCTTTCTTT.

In its sample, this clone is large (0.1 to 1%). The chain couples TRBV4-3 to TRBJ1-2; possibly TRBD1 for D (5 bases). Looked up from germline, CDR1 is LGHNA and CDR2 is YSLEER. CDR3 length equals 15 residues. Trimming pared 4 bases from V and 0 bases from J, leaving 12 bases between. The CDR3 spells CASSRRQKTNYGYTF. CDR3 DNA sequence: TGCGCCAGCAGCCGAAGACAGAAGACTAACTATGGCTACACCTTC.

The rearrangement links TRBV7-3 to TRBJ2-2; 7 bases match TRBD2. The CDR3 has 14 residues. Germline assignment: CDR1 SGHTA and CDR2 FQGTGA. Trimming at V came to 5 bases and at J to 6 bases, leaving 6 bases not matched to a gene. The CDR3 spells CASSPWAGAGELFF. The CDR3 DNA is TGTGCCAGCAGCCCCTGGGCGGGAGCCGGGGAGCTGTTTTTT.

The rearrangement links TRBV6-4 to TRBJ2-2; a weak D match, TRBD1 (6 bases). From germline, CDR1 is MRHNA and CDR2 SNTAGT. Trimming took off 7 bases at V and 6 bases at J, with 18 bases between the two ends. CDR3 length: 15 amino acids. The CDR3 coding sequence is TGTGCCAGCACCCCCGGGGACACGAGGTCCGGGGAGCTGTTTTTT. Translation: CASTPGDTRSGELFF.

The chain is built from TRBV27 and TRBJ1-5; 7 nucleotides agree with TRBD1. Germline values: CDR1 MNHEY, CDR2 SMNVEV (reference sequence). This CDR3 contains 14 residues. Trimming at V came to 3 bases and at J to 6 bases, leaving 5 bases not matched to a gene. CDR3 residues: CASSFRGEAQPQHF. The CDR3, as DNA: TGTGCCAGCAGTTTCAGGGGGGAGGCTCAGCCCCAGCATTTT.

The V gene is TRBV5-1, the J gene TRBJ1-4; TRBD1 aligns across 9 bases. In germline, CDR1 is SGHRS, CDR2 YFSETQ. Trimming removed 2 bases from V and 7 bases from J; junction bases left unmatched: 6. The CDR3 has 15 amino acids. The CDR3 protein is CASSFRQGGGEKLFF. The CDR3 region has the DNA TGCGCCAGCAGCTTTAGACAGGGGGGAGGTGAAAAACTGTTTTTT.

The chain couples TRBV30 to TRBJ2-5, with 8 nucleotides matching TRBD2. CDR1 and CDR2 from the germline V gene are GTSNPN and SVGIG (reference sequence). This CDR3 comprises 18 residues. Trimming cost V 1 base and J 4 bases; bases outside gene matches: 17. Here the CDR3 reads CAWSGAYAGAGEGETQYF. In DNA form, the CDR3 reads TGTGCCTGGAGTGGTGCATACGCTGGAGCGGGAGAAGGAGAGACCCAGTACTTC.

V and J are TRBV18 and TRBJ1-1; D unclear. The CDR3 consists of 12 residues. CDR1 KGHSH and CDR2 LQKENI come from the germline V gene. V gave up 0 bases and J gave up 8 bases, with 7 bases separating them. DNA for the CDR3: TGTGCCAGCTCACCACCCCCCGGGGAAGCTTTCTTT. This translates into CASSPPPGEAFF.

The chain is built from TRBV6-5 and TRBJ1-2, with D uncertain. Germline lookup yields CDR1 MNHEY and CDR2 SVGAGI. The CDR3 totals 16 residues. V lost 0 bases to trimming and J lost 3 bases, with 14 bases between them. Here the CDR3 reads CASSYSLTRRHYGYTF. CDR3 sequence (DNA): TGTGCCAGCAGTTACTCGTTAACCCGGAGGCACTATGGCTACACCTTC.

This chain uses TRBV2 with TRBJ1-2; 7 bases map to TRBD1. CDR3 size: 15 residues. Germline lookup yields CDR1 SNHLY and CDR2 FYNNEI. After removal of 6 bases from V and 7 bases from J, the junction contained 14 bases not matched to a gene. The CDR3 loop is CASSTKAGGISGYTF. The CDR3 DNA follows: TGTGCCAGCAGCACTAAAGCAGGGGGAATAAGTGGCTACACCTTC.

The rearrangement joins TRBV4-1 to TRBJ2-5, with 9 bases identical to TRBD2. V trimming: 1 base; J trimming: 2 bases; junction bases outside the gene matches: 5. Germline values: CDR1 MGHRA, CDR2 YSYEKL. CDR3 length equals 16 residues. The CDR3 loop reads CASSQGASGVQETQYF. For the CDR3, the DNA is TGCGCCAGCAGCCAAGGGGCTAGCGGGGTTCAAGAGACCCAGTACTTC.

The chain links TRBV5-1 to TRBJ2-1; 11 nucleotides align to TRBD2. CDR1 and CDR2 (germline): SGHRS, YFSETQ. V dropped 4 bases and J dropped 0; count of bases not matched to a gene: 6. The CDR3 is 17 residues long. The CDR3 sequence is CASSPLAGGLSYNEQFF. CDR3 coding DNA: TGCGCCAGCAGCCCCCTAGCGGGAGGCCTCTCCTACAATGAGCAGTTCTTC.

The chain employs TRBV7-8 and TRBJ2-7, with D tentatively TRBD2 (5 bases). V lost 5 bases and J lost 3, with 14 bases in between. The CDR3 is 14 amino acids. Looked up from germline, CDR1 is SGHVS and CDR2 is FQNEAQ. The CDR3 region is CASSPPAGSYEQYF. The DNA of the CDR3 is TGTGCCAGCAGCCCACCGGCGGGTAGCTACGAGCAGTACTTC. The full variable domain, with the rest looked up from reference TRBV7-8 and TRBJ2-7, is GAGVSQSPRYKVAKRGQDVALRCDPISGHVSLFWYQQALGQGPEFLTYFQNEAQLDKSGLPSDRFFAERPEGSVSTLKIQRTQQEDSAVYLCASSPPAGSYEQYFGPGTRLTVT.

The gene calls are TRBV27 and TRBJ2-7, with a weak D call TRBD2 (7 bases). This CDR3 has 15 residues. V was cut by 2 bases and J by 4 bases, with 15 bases left in between. Germline V gene sequence: CDR1 MNHEY, CDR2 SMNVEV (reference sequence). The chain's CDR3 is CASSLDAGAWYEQYF. CDR3 coding DNA: TGTGCCAGCAGTTTAGATGCGGGGGCTTGGTACGAGCAGTACTTC.

The gene calls are TRBV3-1 (or the pseudogene TRBV3-2) and TRBJ1-1, with TRBD1 matching over 9 bases. Per germline, CDR1 LGHDT and CDR2 YNNKEL (reference sequence). With 4 bases clipped from V and 6 bases from J, the junction kept 3 bases outside the gene matches. CDR3 length: 13 amino acids. CDR3 in amino acids: CASSPGQGPEAFF. CDR3 DNA sequence: TGTGCCAGCAGCCCGGGACAGGGTCCTGAAGCTTTCTTT.

The rearrangement links TRBV6-6 to TRBJ2-1; 8 bases are shared with TRBD1. With 5 bases clipped from V and 5 bases from J, the junction kept 8 bases outside the gene matches. Germline CDR1 reads MNHNY; CDR2 reads SVGAGI (reference sequence). The CDR3 has 15 amino acids. In DNA, the CDR3 is TGTGCCAGCAGTGGGGCGCGACAGGGGAACAATGAGCAGTTCTTC. The encoded protein is CASSGARQGNNEQFF.